The rows below give T cell receptor beta chains drawn from one sample of a study of shared clonotypes between healthy human individuals. Using immunoSEQ multiplex PCR, the repertoire was profiled, and TCRdb retains in-frame clones only, with some absent. Of a few million clones in the sample, around 94% are singletons; the top ten hold 0.14%. What was sequenced was naive CD4+ T cells sorted from blood. The receptors derive from a man between 18 and 29 years old in good health. Each CDR3 is given with its conserved first and last residue. The order of the fields is V gene, CDR3 protein.

TRBV19 | CASSIHPLNEQFF
TRBV9 | CASSAGHGMEPQHF
TRBV6-1 | CASSEQIRRGGGYTF
TRBV11-3 | CASSFASGAYNEQFF
TRBV11-2 | CASSFTSGANTGELFF
TRBV6-1 | CASSLFRPTNNEQYF
TRBV4-1 | CASSQPGQGFGYTF
TRBV9 | CASSELADLSTDTQYF
TRBV9 | CASSVEGGQETQYF
TRBV2 | CASSARQETQYF
TRBV7-2 | CASSPGRQVYEQYF
TRBV19 | CASSIPGRLTGELFF
TRBV25-1 | CASSDAVAGDNEQFF
TRBV5-6 | CASSLRLLQASGTEAFF
TRBV7-2 | CASSLDRRIQETQYF
TRBV5-4 | CASSPLLAGEKETQYF
TRBV30 | CACKSPGANYGYTF
TRBV18 | CASSSGNVGLGYF
TRBV27 | CASSLFSGGPNYGYTF
TRBV9 | CASSLVGDTQYF
TRBV7-2 | CASSLAPGQGVTQYF
TRBV30 | CAWSVGSGGVDGYTF
TRBV6-5 | CASSYRKGPFNTIYF
TRBV28 | CASRGQGFGQPQHF
TRBV19 | CASGTALSNQPQHF
TRBV6-5 | CASSLHILAKNIQYF
TRBV5-6 | CASSSRLAGVTQYF
TRBV9 | CASSTVVRNGYTF
TRBV7-2 | CASSFLGTGVTDTQYF
TRBV27 | CATRTSGTAYGYTF
TRBV5-6 | CASSAKRWYKTQETQYF
TRBV19 | CASIGPYAGYTF
TRBV14 | CASSRFSGGASSYEQYF